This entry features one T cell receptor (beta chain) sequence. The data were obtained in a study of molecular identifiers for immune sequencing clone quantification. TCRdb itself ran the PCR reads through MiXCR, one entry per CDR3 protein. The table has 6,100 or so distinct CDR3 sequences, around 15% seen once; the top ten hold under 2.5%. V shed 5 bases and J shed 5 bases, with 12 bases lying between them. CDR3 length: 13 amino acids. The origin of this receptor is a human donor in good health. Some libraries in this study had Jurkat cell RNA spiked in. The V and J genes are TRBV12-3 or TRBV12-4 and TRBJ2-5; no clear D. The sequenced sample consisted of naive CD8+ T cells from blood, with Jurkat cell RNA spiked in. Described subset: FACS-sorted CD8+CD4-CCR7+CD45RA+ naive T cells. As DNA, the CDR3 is TGTGCCAGCAGTAGATGGATGAGGGAGACCCAGTACTTC. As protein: CASSRWMRETQYF.